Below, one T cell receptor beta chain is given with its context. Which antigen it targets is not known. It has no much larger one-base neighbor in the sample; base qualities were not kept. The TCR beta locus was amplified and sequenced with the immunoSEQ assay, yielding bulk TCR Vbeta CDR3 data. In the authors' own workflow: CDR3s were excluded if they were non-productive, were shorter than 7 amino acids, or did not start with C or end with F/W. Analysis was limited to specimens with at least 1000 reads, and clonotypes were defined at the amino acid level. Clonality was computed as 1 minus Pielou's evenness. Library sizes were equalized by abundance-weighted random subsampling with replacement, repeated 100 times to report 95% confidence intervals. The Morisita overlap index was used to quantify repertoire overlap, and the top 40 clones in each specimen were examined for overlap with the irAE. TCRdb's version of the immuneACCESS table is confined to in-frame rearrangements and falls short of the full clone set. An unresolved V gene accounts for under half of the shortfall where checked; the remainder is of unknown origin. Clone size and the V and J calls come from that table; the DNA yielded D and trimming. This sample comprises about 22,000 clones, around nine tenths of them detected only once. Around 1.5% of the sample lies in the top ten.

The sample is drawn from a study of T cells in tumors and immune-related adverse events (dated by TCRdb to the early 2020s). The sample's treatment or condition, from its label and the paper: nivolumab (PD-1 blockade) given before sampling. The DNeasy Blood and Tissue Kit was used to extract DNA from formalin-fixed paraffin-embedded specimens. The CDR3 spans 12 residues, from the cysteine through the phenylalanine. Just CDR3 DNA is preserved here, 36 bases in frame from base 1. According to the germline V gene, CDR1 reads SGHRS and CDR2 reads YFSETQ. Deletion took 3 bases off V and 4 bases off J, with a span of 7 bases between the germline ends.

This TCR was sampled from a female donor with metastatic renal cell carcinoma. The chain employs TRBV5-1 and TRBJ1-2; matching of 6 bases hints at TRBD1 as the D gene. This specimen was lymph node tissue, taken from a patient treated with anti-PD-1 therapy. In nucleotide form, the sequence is TGCGCCAGCAGCTCGGACAGCTATGGCTACACCTTC. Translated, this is CASSSDSYGYTF.